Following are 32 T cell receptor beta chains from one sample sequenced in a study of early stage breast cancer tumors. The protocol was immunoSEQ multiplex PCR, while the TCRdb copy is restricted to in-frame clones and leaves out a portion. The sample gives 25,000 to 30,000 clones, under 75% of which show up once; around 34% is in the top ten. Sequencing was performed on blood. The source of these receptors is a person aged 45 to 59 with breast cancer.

The CDR3 region has the DNA TGTGCCAGCAGTCCACCCTGGGCCACTGAAGCTTTCTTT. It is translated as CASSPPWATEAFF. The chain recombines TRBV27 with TRBJ1-1; D gene uncertain. This CDR3 is 13 amino acids long. Germline CDR1 MNHEY, CDR2 SMNVEV (reference sequence). V was cut by 5 bases and J by 4 bases, with 11 bases left in between.

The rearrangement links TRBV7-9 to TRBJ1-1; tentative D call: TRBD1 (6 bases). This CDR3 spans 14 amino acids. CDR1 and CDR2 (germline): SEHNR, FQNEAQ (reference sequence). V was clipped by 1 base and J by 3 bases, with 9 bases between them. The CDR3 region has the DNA TGTGCCAGCAGCTTAGGGGGGGCATACACTGAAGCTTTCTTT. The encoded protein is CASSLGGAYTEAFF.

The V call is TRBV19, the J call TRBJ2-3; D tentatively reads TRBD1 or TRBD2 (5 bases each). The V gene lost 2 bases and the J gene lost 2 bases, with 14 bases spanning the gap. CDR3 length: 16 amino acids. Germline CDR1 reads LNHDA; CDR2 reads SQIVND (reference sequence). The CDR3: CASSISTRGVTDTQYF. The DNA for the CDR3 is TGTGCCAGTAGTATATCTACTAGGGGAGTCACAGATACGCAGTATTTT.

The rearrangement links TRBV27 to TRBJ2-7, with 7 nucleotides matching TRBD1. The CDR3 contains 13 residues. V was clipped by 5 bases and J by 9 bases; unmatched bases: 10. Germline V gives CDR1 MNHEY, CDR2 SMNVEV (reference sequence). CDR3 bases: TGTGCCAGCAGTGACAGGGCCCACGGCGTGCAGTACTTC. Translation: CASSDRAHGVQYF.

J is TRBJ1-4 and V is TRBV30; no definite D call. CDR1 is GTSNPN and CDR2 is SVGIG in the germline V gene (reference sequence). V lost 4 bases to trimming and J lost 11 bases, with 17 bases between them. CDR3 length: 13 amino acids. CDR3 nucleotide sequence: TGTGCCTGGACTCCCGGGCCGTCCGGCAAACTGTTTTTT. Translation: CAWTPGPSGKLFF.

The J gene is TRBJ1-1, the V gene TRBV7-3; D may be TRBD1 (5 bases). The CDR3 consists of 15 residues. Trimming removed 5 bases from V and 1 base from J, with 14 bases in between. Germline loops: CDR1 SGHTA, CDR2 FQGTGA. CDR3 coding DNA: TGTGCCAGCAGCCCAAACGGGGCGACGAACACTGAAGCTTTCTTT. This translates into CASSPNGATNTEAFF.

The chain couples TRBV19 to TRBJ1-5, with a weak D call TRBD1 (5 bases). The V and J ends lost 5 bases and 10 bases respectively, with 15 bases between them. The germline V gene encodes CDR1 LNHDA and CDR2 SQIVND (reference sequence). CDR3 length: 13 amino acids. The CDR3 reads CASSDGAWAPQHF. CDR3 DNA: TGTGCCAGTAGTGATGGGGCTTGGGCCCCCCAGCATTTT.

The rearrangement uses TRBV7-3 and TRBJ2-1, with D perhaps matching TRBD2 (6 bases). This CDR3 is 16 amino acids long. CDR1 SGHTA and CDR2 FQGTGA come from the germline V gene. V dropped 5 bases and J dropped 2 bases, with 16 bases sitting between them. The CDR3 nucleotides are TGTGCCAGCAGCCTCATGGCGGGGAGAGCCTACAATGAGCAGTTCTTC. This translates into CASSLMAGRAYNEQFF.

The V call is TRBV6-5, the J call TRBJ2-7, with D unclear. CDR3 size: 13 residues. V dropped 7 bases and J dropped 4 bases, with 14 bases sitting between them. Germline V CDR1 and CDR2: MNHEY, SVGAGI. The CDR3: CASTVTLGYEQYF. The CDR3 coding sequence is TGTGCCAGCACCGTGACCCTAGGGTACGAGCAGTACTTC.

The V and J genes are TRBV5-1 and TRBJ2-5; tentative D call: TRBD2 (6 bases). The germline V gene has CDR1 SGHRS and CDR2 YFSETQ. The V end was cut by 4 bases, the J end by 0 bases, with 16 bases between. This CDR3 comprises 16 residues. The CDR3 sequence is CASSRGSRVYQETQYF. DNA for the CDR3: TGCGCCAGCAGCCGGGGGTCCAGAGTGTACCAAGAGACCCAGTACTTC.

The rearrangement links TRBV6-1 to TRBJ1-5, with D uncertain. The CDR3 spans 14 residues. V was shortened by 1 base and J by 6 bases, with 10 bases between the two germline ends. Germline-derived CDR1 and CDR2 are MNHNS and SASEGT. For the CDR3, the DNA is TGTGCCAGCAGTGAAGGTACAGCGTTTCAGCCCCAGCATTTT. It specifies CASSEGTAFQPQHF.

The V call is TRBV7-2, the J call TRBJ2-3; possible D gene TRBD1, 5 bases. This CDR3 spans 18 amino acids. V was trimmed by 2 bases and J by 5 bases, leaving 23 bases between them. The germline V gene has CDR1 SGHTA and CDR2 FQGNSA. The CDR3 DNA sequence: TGTGCCAGCAGCTTATTAGGCGCCTGGGGCGCCACGGGAGATACGCAGTATTTT. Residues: CASSLLGAWGATGDTQYF.

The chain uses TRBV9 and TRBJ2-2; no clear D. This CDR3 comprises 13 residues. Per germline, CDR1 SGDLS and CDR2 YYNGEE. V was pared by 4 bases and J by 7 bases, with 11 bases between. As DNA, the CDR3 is TGTGCCAGCAGCCCCCCTGAGAGCGGGGAGCTGTTTTTT. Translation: CASSPPESGELFF.

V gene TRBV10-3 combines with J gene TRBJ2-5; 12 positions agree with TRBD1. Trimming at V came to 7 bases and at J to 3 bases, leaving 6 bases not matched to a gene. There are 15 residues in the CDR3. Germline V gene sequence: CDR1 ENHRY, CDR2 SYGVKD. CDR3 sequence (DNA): TGTGCCATCACTAAGGGACAGGGGGCAAAAGAGACCCAGTACTTC. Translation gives CAITKGQGAKETQYF.

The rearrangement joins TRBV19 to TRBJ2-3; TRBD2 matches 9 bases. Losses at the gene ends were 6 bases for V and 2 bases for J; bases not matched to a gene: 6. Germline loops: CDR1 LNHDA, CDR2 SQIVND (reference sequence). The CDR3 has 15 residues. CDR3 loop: CASRRLAAITDTQYF. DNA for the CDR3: TGTGCCAGTAGAAGACTAGCGGCTATCACAGATACGCAGTATTTT.

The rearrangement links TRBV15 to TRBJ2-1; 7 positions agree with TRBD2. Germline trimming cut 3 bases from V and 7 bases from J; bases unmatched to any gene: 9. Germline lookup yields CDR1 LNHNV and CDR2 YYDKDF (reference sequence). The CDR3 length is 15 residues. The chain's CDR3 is CATSRAGLGVNEQFF. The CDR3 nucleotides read TGTGCCACCAGCAGGGCTGGACTAGGGGTGAATGAGCAGTTCTTC.

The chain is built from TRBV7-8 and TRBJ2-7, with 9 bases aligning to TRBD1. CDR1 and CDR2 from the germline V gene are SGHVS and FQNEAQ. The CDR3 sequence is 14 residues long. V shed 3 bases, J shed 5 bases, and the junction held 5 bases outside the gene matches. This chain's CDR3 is CASSFQQGAHEQYF. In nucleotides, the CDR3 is TGTGCCAGCAGCTTCCAACAGGGGGCCCACGAGCAGTACTTC. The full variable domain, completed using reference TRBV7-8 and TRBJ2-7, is GAGVSQSPRYKVAKRGQDVALRCDPISGHVSLFWYQQALGQGPEFLTYFQNEAQLDKSGLPSDRFFAERPEGSVSTLKIQRTQQEDSAVYLCASSFQQGAHEQYFGPGTRLTVT.

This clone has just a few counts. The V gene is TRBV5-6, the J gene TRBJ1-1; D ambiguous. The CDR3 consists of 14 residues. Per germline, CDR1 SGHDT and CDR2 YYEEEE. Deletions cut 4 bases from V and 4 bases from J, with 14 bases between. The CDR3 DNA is TGTGCCAGCAGCCTCGGACTGGGCGGCACTGAAGCTTTCTTT. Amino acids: CASSLGLGGTEAFF.

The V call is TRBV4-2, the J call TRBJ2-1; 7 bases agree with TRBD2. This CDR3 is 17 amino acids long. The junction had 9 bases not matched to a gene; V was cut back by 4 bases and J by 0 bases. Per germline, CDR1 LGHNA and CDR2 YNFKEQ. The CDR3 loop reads CASSPVAGSSSYNEQFF. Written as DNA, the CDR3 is TGTGCCAGCAGCCCCGTAGCGGGTTCTAGCTCCTACAATGAGCAGTTCTTC.

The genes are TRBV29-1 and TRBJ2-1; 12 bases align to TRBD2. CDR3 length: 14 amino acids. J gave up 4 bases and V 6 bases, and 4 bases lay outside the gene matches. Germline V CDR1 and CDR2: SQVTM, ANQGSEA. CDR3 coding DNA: TGCAGCGTGGTAGGACTAGCGGGATACAATGAGCAGTTCTTC. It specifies CSVVGLAGYNEQFF.

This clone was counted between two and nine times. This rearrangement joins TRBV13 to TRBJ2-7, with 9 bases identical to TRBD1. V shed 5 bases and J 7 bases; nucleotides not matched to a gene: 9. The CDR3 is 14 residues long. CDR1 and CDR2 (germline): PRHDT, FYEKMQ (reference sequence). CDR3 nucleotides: TGTGCCAGCAGCAACTGGGACAGGGAACGGGAGCAGTACTTC. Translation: CASSNWDREREQYF. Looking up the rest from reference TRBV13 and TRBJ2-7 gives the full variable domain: AAGVIQSPRHLIKEKRETATLKCYPIPRHDTVYWYQQGPGQDPQFLISFYEKMQSDKGSIPDRFSAQQFSDYHSELNMSSLELGDSALYFCASSNWDREREQYFGPGTRLTVT.

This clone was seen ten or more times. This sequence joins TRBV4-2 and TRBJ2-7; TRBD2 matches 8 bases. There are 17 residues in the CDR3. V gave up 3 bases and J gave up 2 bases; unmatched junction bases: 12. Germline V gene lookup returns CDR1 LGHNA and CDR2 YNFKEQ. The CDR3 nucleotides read TGTGCCAGCAGCCAGTATGATGGGCGGGAGGCCACCTACGAGCAGTACTTC. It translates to CASSQYDGREATYEQYF.

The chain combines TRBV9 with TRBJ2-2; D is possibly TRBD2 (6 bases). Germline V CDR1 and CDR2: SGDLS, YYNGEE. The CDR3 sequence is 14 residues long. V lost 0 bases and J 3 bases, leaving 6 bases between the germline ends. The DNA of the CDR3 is TGTGCCAGCAGCGTAGGCGGGGACACCGGGGAGCTGTTTTTT. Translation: CASSVGGDTGELFF.

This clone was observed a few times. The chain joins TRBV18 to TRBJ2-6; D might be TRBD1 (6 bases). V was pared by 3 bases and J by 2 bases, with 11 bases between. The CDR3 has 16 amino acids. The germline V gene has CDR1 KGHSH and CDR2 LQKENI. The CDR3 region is CASSPRQVTGANVLTF. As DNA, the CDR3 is TGTGCCAGCTCACCTAGACAGGTGACTGGGGCCAACGTCCTGACTTTC.

This CDR3 is CASSIRQGADYSGANVLTF. Here the CDR3 DNA reads TGTGCCAGTAGTATTAGACAGGGGGCAGATTACTCTGGGGCCAACGTCCTGACTTTC. The V gene is TRBV19, the J gene TRBJ2-6; 10 bases align to TRBD1. Germline V gene lookup returns CDR1 LNHDA and CDR2 SQIVND (reference sequence). The CDR3 is made up of 19 amino acids. V lost 3 bases to trimming and J lost 0 bases; unmatched junction nucleotides: 8.

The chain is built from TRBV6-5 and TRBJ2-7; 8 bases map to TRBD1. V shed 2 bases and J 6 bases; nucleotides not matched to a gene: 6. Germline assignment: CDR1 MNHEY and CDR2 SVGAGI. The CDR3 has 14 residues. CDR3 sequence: CASSYGQGAGEQYF. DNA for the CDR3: TGTGCCAGCAGTTACGGGCAGGGGGCAGGCGAGCAGTACTTC.

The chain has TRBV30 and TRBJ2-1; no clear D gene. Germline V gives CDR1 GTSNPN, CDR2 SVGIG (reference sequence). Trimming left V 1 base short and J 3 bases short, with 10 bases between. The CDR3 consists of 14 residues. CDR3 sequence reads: CAWSAAASYNEQFF. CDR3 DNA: TGTGCCTGGAGTGCGGCAGCAAGCTACAATGAGCAGTTCTTC.

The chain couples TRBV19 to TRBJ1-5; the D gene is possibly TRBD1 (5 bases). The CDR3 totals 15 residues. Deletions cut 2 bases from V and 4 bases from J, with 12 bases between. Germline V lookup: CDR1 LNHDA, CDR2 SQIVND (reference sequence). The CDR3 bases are TGTGCCAGTAGTATATTTGACAGCGGTAATCAGCCCCAGCATTTT. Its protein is CASSIFDSGNQPQHF.

CDR3 sequence (DNA): TGTGCCAGCAGAATAAGGGGGGGCCTCTCTGGGGCCAACGTCCTGACTTTC. This gives the protein CASRIRGGLSGANVLTF. The V and J genes are TRBV13 and TRBJ2-6; TRBD2 might be the D (7 bases). The germline V and J ends were trimmed by 6 bases and 0 bases, with 15 bases remaining between them. The CDR3 has 17 amino acids. Per the germline V gene, CDR1 is PRHDT and CDR2 is FYEKMQ (reference sequence).

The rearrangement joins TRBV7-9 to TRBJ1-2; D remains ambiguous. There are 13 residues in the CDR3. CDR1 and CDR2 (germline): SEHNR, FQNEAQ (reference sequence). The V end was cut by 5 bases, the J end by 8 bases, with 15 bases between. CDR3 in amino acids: CASSPVRDLGYTF. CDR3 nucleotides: TGTGCCAGCAGCCCAGTCCGGGATCTCGGCTACACCTTC.

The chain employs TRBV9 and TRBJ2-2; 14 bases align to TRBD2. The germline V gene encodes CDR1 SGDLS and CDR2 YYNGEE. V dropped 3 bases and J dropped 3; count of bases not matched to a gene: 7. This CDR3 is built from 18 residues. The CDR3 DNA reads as TGTGCCAGCAGCGGCGGACTAGCGGGAGGCCTTGACACCGGGGAGCTGTTTTTT. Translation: CASSGGLAGGLDTGELFF.

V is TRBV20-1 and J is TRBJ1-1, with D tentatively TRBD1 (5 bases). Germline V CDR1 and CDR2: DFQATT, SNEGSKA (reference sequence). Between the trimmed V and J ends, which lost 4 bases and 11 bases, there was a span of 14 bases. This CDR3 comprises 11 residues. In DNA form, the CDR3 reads TGCAGTGCTATGGGCGGGGGTAGCGCTTTCTTT. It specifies CSAMGGGSAFF.